The source of this T cell receptor (beta chain) is a study of blood T cells in healthy people across ages. Primers used in a second PCR of roughly 7 to 12 cycles were a sample-barcoded 5' primer and a J-beta primer mix. TCRdb reanalysed the 5' RACE reads using MiXCR and keeps one entry per CDR3 protein. The data show over 500,000 distinct CDR3 sequences, over 40% seen once. V gave up 0 bases and J gave up 6 bases; unmatched junction bases: 10. The length of the CDR3 is 17 residues. From germline, CDR1 is LGHNT and CDR2 FRNRAP. The chain is built from TRBV12-5 and TRBJ2-1, with TRBD1 identical over 8 bases. Sequenced: blood. The source is a woman aged 80 or over in good health. CDR3 amino acids: CASGLVGKQGVSNEQFF. DNA of the CDR3: TGTGCTAGTGGTTTGGTAGGGAAACAGGGGGTCAGCAATGAGCAGTTCTTC.